What follows are 5 T cell receptor beta chains derived from one specimen sequenced in a study of blood T cell repertoires in COVID-19 (TCRdb year 2020). Library preparation employed the immunoSEQ multiplex PCR assay. The table comes from immuneACCESS by way of TCRdb, which keeps in-frame sequences with V and J called. Part of the clones is missing from these tables; in studies checked, under half for an unresolved V gene and the rest for unknown reasons. The sample records under 200,000 clones, about 88% of which are singletons. The ten largest clones capture approximately 14% of the sample. The sample taken for sequencing was peripheral blood. Receptor source: a man in his thirties or forties with active or convalescent COVID-19.

This clone was picked up one time. This CDR3 reads CAIRPGTGNQPQHF. DNA for the CDR3: TGTGCCATCAGGCCCGGGACAGGCAATCAGCCCCAGCATTTT. The gene calls are TRBV10-3 and TRBJ1-5, with 7 bases fitting TRBD1. Per germline, CDR1 ENHRY and CDR2 SYGVKD. This CDR3 comprises 14 residues. The junction had 4 bases not matched to a gene; V was cut back by 6 bases and J by 2 bases.

In this sample, this clone turned up a few times. This chain uses TRBV2 with TRBJ1-1, with TRBD1 identical over 9 bases. V shed 8 bases, J shed 2 bases, and the junction held 3 bases outside the gene matches. The germline gives CDR1 SNHLY, CDR2 FYNNEI. The CDR3 spans 13 residues. CDR3 sequence: CASEGQGNTEAFF. CDR3 in DNA: TGTGCCAGCGAGGGACAGGGAAACACTGAAGCTTTCTTT. The whole variable domain, remainder taken from reference TRBV2 and TRBJ1-1, is EPEVTQTPSHQVTQMGQEVILRCVPISNHLYFYWYRQILGQKVEFLVSFYNNEISEKSEIFDDQFSVERPDGSNFTLKIRSTKLEDSAMYFCASEGQGNTEAFFGQGTRLTVV.

The rearrangement uses TRBV6-6 and TRBJ1-4; 7 nucleotides line up with TRBD1. The germline V gene encodes CDR1 MNHNY and CDR2 SVGAGI (reference sequence). The junction had 10 bases not matched to a gene; V was cut back by 7 bases and J by 5 bases. CDR3 size: 15 residues. CDR3 bases: TGTGCCAGCACCGCTCGACAGGGATTAAATGAAAAACTGTTTTTT. Translation gives CASTARQGLNEKLFF.

There are a few counts of this clone. The chain is built from TRBV2 and TRBJ1-1; 7 nucleotides agree with TRBD1. J was trimmed by 0 bases and V by 6 bases; bases with no gene match: 4. CDR1 is SNHLY, CDR2 FYNNEI, per germline. This CDR3 has 14 residues. The CDR3, as DNA: TGTGCCAGCAGCGGGGGACAGCTGAACACTGAAGCTTTCTTT. Encoded protein: CASSGGQLNTEAFF.

This sequence joins TRBV12-3 or TRBV12-4 and TRBJ1-5; the D is unclear. The V and J ends lost 4 bases and 7 bases respectively, with 8 bases between them. There are 12 residues in the CDR3. Here the CDR3 reads CASSSSTQPQHF. CDR3 coding DNA: TGTGCCAGCAGTTCTAGCACCCAGCCCCAGCATTTT.